This T cell receptor (beta chain) was identified during a study of blood T cell repertoires in COVID-19. Study information: COVID-19 samples, acute and convalescent, were from the United States, Italy and Spain. T cells, B-cell-depleted T cells, or PBMCs provided the cDNA or gDNA that served as material.

Germline assignment: CDR1 SNHLY and CDR2 FYNNEI. Trimming took 7 bases from V and 7 from J; bases not matched to a gene: 12. The CDR3 extends over 15 amino acids. Generated by immunoSEQ multiplex PCR, the TCRdb table keeps only in-frame clones and is missing some. The table includes 85,000 to 100,000 clones, 55% to 80% detected once. The chain links TRBV2 to TRBJ1-5; the match to TRBD1 covers 8 bases. This receptor was identified in an older woman in a cohort sampled during active or convalescent COVID-19. Source material: peripheral blood. The CDR3 DNA reads as TGTGCCAGCAACAGCCTCTCAGGGGGCACGCAGCCCCAGCATTTT. It codes for CASNSLSGGTQPQHF.